These 5 T cell receptor beta chains share one sample of origin, sequenced in a study of glioma-infiltrating T cells after dendritic cell vaccination. The time point is: after dendritic cell vaccination, including at tumor progression/relapse. Data came from immunoSEQ multiplex PCR; TCRdb stores just in-frame clones and leaves some out. The repertoire consists of over 75,000 clones, with roughly 77% occurring once and the leading ten covering approximately 2%. The sequencing used blood, collected after dendritic cell vaccination. These receptor sequences come from a human donor with glioblastoma.

This clone was counted only a few times. The chain links TRBV5-5 to TRBJ2-7, with 8 positions matching TRBD2. CDR3 length: 12 residues. V shed 5 bases and J 7 bases; nucleotides not matched to a gene: 5. The germline V gene has CDR1 SGHKS and CDR2 YYEKEE (reference sequence). CDR3 protein: CASSMTGGEQYV. The DNA of the CDR3 is TGTGCCAGCAGTATGACGGGAGGGGAGCAGTACGTC.

V gene TRBV27 combines with J gene TRBJ2-7, with TRBD1 matching 8 bases. This CDR3 spans 17 amino acids. Germline lookup yields CDR1 MNHEY and CDR2 SMNVEV (reference sequence). V lost 4 bases, J lost 6 bases, and 17 bases stayed unmatched. The CDR3 coding sequence is TGTGCCAGCAGTTCGAACGGCCAGGGGGCGGGACGTCGCGAGCAGTACGTC. Protein: CASSSNGQGAGRREQYV.

This sequence joins TRBV19 and TRBJ1-4; D is perhaps TRBD1 (6 bases). This CDR3 is built from 17 residues. V dropped 3 bases and J dropped 10 bases, with 24 bases sitting between them. Germline loops: CDR1 LNHDA, CDR2 SQIVND (reference sequence). CDR3 nucleotides: TGTGCCAGTAGTATCTTGACAGGTCGGCCGTCCCCCGTAAAACTGTTTTTT. The encoded protein is CASSILTGRPSPVKLFF.

The chain carries TRBV7-3 and TRBJ2-1; D is undetermined. Germline V gene data show CDR1 as SGHTA and CDR2 as FQGTGA. The CDR3 totals 14 residues. The V gene lost 2 bases and the J gene lost 9 bases, with 14 bases spanning the gap. The CDR3 protein is CASSLFPGSVEQFF. Here the CDR3 DNA reads TGTGCCAGCAGCTTATTTCCGGGTTCGGTTGAGCAGTTCTTC. Combining the CDR3 with reference TRBV7-3 and TRBJ2-1 gives the whole variable domain GAGVSQTPSNKVTEKGKYVELRCDPISGHTALYWYRQSLGQGPEFLIYFQGTGAADDSGLPNDRFFAVRPEGSVSTLKIQRTERGDSAVYLCASSLFPGSVEQFFGPGTRLTVL.

V and J are TRBV6-1 and TRBJ2-3; 10 nucleotides match TRBD1. Germline V gene data show CDR1 as MNHNS and CDR2 as SASEGT. Trimming took 4 bases from V and 2 from J; bases not matched to a gene: 3. The CDR3 covers 15 residues. The CDR3 here is CASSVGQGVTDTQYF. The CDR3 DNA reads as TGTGCCAGCAGTGTAGGACAGGGGGTCACAGATACGCAGTATTTT.